Listed below are T cell receptor beta chains from one sample, sequenced in a study of CD8+ T cells in alopecia areata. Profiled with immunoSEQ multiplex PCR; TCRdb holds only in-frame clones, not every one. In the table there are about 210,000 clones, about 58% of which are singletons. Specimen: CD4+ T cells sorted from blood, collected at week 4, from a patient treated with tofacitinib. These receptors came from a human donor with alopecia areata. The CDR3 runs from the conserved cysteine through the conserved F or W. The D gene is left open where the match is weak. Clone size is given for some rows only: seen once, a few or many times, or a class if the clone is expanded.

j_call d_call v_call clone_size cdr3_aa cdr3_nt
TRBJ2-2 TRBD2 TRBV30 - CAWRKGGLAGELFF TGTGCCTGGAGGAAGGGAGGGCTGGCCGGGGAGCTGTTTTTT
TRBJ1-6 - TRBV5-4 few CASSTTDAPLHF TGTGCCAGCAGCACCACAGATGCACCCCTCCACTTT
TRBJ2-5 - TRBV11-2 - CASSFYQTGKKLETQYF TGTGCCAGCAGCTTTTATCAGACAGGCAAGAAGCTGGAGACCCAGTACTTC
TRBJ2-5 TRBD2 TRBV10-2 - CASRVAGPRETQYF TGCGCCAGCAGAGTAGCGGGACCCAGAGAGACCCAGTACTTC
TRBJ1-1 - TRBV5-1 - CASSPGTGGTEAFF TGCGCCAGCAGCCCTGGGACCGGCGGCACTGAAGCTTTCTTT
TRBJ2-7 TRBD2 TRBV25-1 - CASSETTSGGLEQYF TGTGCCAGCAGTGAAACAACTAGCGGGGGTCTCGAGCAGTACTTC
TRBJ2-2 - TRBV10-1 few CASSPLGLRNTGELFF TGCGCCAGCAGTCCTTTAGGCCTCCGGAACACCGGGGAGCTGTTTTTT
TRBJ2-5 - TRBV25-1 - CASSEGASHRGGETQYF TGTGCCAGCAGTGAGGGAGCCTCCCACAGGGGAGGGGAGACCCAGTACTTC
TRBJ1-6 - TRBV14 few CASSQGRPHLHF TGTGCCAGCAGCCAAGGGCGGCCCCACCTCCACTTT
TRBJ1-1 - TRBV7-9 - CASSQTLRGRMNTEAFF TGTGCCAGCAGCCAAACACTCAGGGGAAGAATGAACACTGAAGCTTTCTTT
TRBJ1-4 - TRBV25-1 - CASSESVTTNEKLFF TGTGCCAGCAGTGAAAGTGTAACAACTAATGAAAAACTGTTTTTT
TRBJ1-1 - TRBV7-2 - CASSLGTLNTEAFF TGTGCCAGCAGCTTGGGGACACTGAACACTGAAGCTTTCTTT
TRBJ2-4 - TRBV11-2 once CASSGVSGSIQYF TGTGCCAGCAGCGGAGTTTCGGGGAGCATTCAGTACTTC